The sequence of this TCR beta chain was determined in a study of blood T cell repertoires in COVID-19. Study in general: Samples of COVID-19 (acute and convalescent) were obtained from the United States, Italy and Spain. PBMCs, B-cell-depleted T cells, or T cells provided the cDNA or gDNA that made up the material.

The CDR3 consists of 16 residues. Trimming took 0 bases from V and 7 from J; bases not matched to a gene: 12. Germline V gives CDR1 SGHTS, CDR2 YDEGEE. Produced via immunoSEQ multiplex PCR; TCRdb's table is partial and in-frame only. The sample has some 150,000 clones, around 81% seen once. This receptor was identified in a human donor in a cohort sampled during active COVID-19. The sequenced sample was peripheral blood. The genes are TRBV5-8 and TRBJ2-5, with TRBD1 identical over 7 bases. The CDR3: CASSLDPGQRLRTQYF. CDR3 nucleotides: TGTGCCAGCAGCTTGGATCCGGGACAGCGTTTGAGGACCCAGTACTTC.